This passage covers 5 T cell receptor beta chains from one sample sequenced in a study of beta chain features in type 1 diabetes. The entirety of the isolated RNA underwent reverse transcription, so expressed TCRB transcripts were sequenced. Some clones are missing from TCRdb's copy, which holds only in-frame ones; the method was immunoSEQ multiplex PCR. Here the sample spans hundreds of thousands of clones, approximately 10% being singletons. The sequenced sample was naive CD4+ T cells from blood. These receptor sequences come from a woman in her 30s in good health.

This chain joins TRBV14 and TRBJ2-3, with D perhaps TRBD2 (6 bases). Trimming took 4 bases from V and 0 from J, leaving 14 bases between them. This CDR3 comprises 16 residues. Germline assignment: CDR1 SGHDN and CDR2 FVKESK. This CDR3 reads CASSPAPGLSTDTQYF. DNA of the CDR3: TGTGCCAGCAGCCCCGCGCCGGGACTCAGCACAGATACGCAGTATTTT.

As regards this clone: The identical CDR3 is also encoded by other nucleotide sequences in the sample. The chain is built from TRBV7-2 and TRBJ2-7, with a weak D call TRBD2 (6 bases). Looked up from germline, CDR1 is SGHTA and CDR2 is FQGNSA. Trimming removed 3 bases from V and 4 bases from J, with 10 bases in between. The CDR3 spans 13 residues. DNA for the CDR3: TGTGCCAGCAGCTTGGGAGGCGGGTACGAGCAGTACTTC. Its translation: CASSLGGGYEQYF.

The chain uses TRBV5-1 and TRBJ2-3; possible D gene TRBD2, 5 bases. V gave up 0 bases and J gave up 2 bases, with 7 bases separating them. CDR1 is SGHRS, CDR2 YFSETQ, per germline. CDR3 length equals 14 residues. CDR3 amino acids: CASSLGAATDTQYF. The CDR3 DNA reads as TGCGCCAGCAGCTTGGGAGCGGCCACAGATACGCAGTATTTT.

This clone appeared a few times. This chain uses TRBV30 with TRBJ1-2; the D is unclear. V lost 0 bases to trimming and J lost 0 bases, with 8 bases between them. The CDR3 length is 14 residues. CDR1 and CDR2 from the germline V gene are GTSNPN and SVGIG (reference sequence). CDR3 DNA: TGTGCCTGGAGTGTACCCGGGGCTAACTATGGCTACACCTTC. Translating gives CAWSVPGANYGYTF.

The J gene is TRBJ2-1, the V gene TRBV7-3, with D perhaps TRBD1 (8 bases). CDR1 SGHTA and CDR2 FQGTGA come from the germline V gene. Trimming pared 5 bases from V and 7 bases from J, leaving 12 bases between. This CDR3 spans 13 amino acids. CDR3 residues: CASSPQGGNEQFF. The DNA for the CDR3 is TGTGCCAGCAGCCCACAGGGGGGGAATGAGCAGTTCTTC.